This TCR beta chain was identified during a study of blood T cell repertoires in COVID-19 (dated by TCRdb to about 2020). Study-level background: Collaborator samples came from the United States, Italy and Spain and covered acute and convalescent phases of COVID-19. The repertoires were released in a freely available public database meant as a resource for research on the immune response to SARS-CoV-2. The dataset comprised deeply sampled blood TCRbeta repertoires from subjects exposed to, actively infected with, or recovered from COVID-19. A de-identified subject ID, COVID-19 status, age in years and sex were almost always included in the sample metadata. Where available, HLA class I and class II types were taken from metadata supplied by the sample provider and were not determined by assay-based typing. The samples were drawn from the first 160 participants of the ongoing ImmuneRACE study and from over a thousand subjects provided by 6 global collaborators. The material from the prospective study consisted of cDNA or gDNA derived from T cells, B-cell-depleted T cells, or PBMCs. The research as a whole found: Clinical and demographic metadata were provided uncurated, with the amount varying by source and participant.

The germline V gene (reference sequence) specifies GTSNPN as CDR1 and SVGIG as CDR2. The junction shows trimming of 3 bases on V and 0 bases on J, plus 15 bases between the germline ends. The CDR3 covers 15 residues, taking in both the cysteine and the phenylalanine. The retained sequence is limited to the CDR3, 45 bases, with the frame set at the first base. In Seattle, one collaborating source enrolled patients while the infection was active and tracked those patients longitudinally over the course of disease. Whole blood was collected in K2EDTA tubes by collaborating institutions according to the institutions' own protocols. For TCRbeta analysis, collaborators shipped samples as frozen whole blood, isolated PBMCs, or DNA extracted from either of those sample types. TCRbeta CDR3 regions were amplified from genomic DNA using the immunoSEQ Assay, a bias-controlled multiplex PCR. The study's own analysis went as follows. The number of nucleated cells in each sample was estimated from the amplification of reference gene primers within the assay. To quantify the absolute abundance of each unique TCRbeta CDR3 rearrangement, sequence reads were collapsed and filtered. Productive Simpson clonality was computed per sample as the square root of Simpson's diversity index over productive rearrangements. TCRdb's version of the immuneACCESS table is confined to in-frame rearrangements and falls short of the full clone set. An unresolved V gene accounts for under half of the shortfall where checked; the remainder is of unknown origin. V and J calls plus clone size are reproduced from that table; the DNA served to infer D and trimming. The sample data list around 310,000 clones, and 90% of these were observed just once. The ten largest clones add up to approximately 0.98% of the sample.

Of note for this clone: Its antigen target is currently unknown. Base-call qualities are not available, and no considerably larger clone is one nucleotide away.

The chain links TRBV30 with TRBJ2-7; the D gene is possibly TRBD1, with 6 bases matching. Material: peripheral blood. The TCR sequence derives from a woman aged 40 to 50 with COVID-19, enrolled during active disease. The nucleotide sequence reads as follows: TGTGCCTGGAGCCAGGGGCTGGGCCGCTCCTACGAGCAGTACTTC. Its protein is CAWSQGLGRSYEQYF.